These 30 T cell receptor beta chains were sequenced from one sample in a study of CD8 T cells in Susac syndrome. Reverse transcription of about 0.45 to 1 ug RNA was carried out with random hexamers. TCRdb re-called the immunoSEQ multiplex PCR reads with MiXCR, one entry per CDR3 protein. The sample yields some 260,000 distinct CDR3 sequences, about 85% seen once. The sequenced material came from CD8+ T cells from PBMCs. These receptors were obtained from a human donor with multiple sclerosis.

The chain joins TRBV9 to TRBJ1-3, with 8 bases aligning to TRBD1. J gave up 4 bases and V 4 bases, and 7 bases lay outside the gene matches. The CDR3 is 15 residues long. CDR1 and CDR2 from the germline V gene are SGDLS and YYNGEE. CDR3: CASSPQGAGGNTIYF. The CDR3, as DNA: TGTGCCAGCAGCCCCCAGGGGGCCGGCGGAAACACCATATATTTT.

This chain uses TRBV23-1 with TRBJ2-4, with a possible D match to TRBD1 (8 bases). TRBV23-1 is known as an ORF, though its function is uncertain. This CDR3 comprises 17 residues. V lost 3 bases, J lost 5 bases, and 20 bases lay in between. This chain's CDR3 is CASSHQTNRGRENIQYF. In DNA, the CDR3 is TGCGCCAGCAGTCACCAAACAAACAGGGGGAGGGAAAACATTCAGTACTTC.

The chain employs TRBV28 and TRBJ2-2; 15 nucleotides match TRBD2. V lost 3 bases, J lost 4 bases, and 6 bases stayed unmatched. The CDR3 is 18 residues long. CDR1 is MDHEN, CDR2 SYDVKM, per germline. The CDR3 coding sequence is TGTGCCAGCAGTTTGGGACTAGCGGGAGGACGGAGCACCGGGGAGCTGTTTTTT. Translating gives CASSLGLAGGRSTGELFF. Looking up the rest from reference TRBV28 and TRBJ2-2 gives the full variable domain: DVKVTQSSRYLVKRTGEKVFLECVQDMDHENMFWYRQDPGLGLRLIYFSYDVKMKEKGDIPEGYSVSREKKERFSLILESASTNQTSMYLCASSLGLAGGRSTGELFFGEGSRLTVL.

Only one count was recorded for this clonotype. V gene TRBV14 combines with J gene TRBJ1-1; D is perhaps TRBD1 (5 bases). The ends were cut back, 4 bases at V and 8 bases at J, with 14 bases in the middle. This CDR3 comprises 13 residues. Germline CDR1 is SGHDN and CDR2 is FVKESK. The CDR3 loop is CASSRGGRTEAFF. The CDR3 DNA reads TGTGCCAGCAGCCGCGGGGGGAGGACAGAAGCTTTCTTT.

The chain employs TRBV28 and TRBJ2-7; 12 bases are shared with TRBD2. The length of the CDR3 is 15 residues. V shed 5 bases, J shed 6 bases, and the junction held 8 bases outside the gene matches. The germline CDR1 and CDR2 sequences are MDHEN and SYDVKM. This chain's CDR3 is CASSPLASGRAEQYF. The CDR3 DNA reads TGTGCCAGCAGTCCCTTGGCTAGCGGGAGGGCCGAGCAGTACTTC. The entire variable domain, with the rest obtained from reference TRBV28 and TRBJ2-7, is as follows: DVKVTQSSRYLVKRTGEKVFLECVQDMDHENMFWYRQDPGLGLRLIYFSYDVKMKEKGDIPEGYSVSREKKERFSLILESASTNQTSMYLCASSPLASGRAEQYFGPGTRLTVT.

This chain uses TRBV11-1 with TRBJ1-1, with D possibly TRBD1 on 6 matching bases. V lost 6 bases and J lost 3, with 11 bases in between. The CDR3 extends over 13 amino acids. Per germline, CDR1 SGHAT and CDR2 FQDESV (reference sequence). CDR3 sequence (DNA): TGTGCCAGCAGTCACAGGGAGGACACTGAAGCTTTCTTT. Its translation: CASSHREDTEAFF.

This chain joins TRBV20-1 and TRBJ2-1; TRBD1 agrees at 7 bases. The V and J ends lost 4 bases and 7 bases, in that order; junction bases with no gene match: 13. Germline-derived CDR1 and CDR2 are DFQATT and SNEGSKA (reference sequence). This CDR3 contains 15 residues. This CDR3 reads CSATPGTEYENEQFF. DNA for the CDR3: TGCAGTGCTACCCCGGGGACAGAGTACGAGAATGAGCAGTTCTTC.

The CDR3 here is CASSLVGGEVGSPLHF. The DNA for the CDR3 is TGCGCCAGCAGCTTGGTCGGAGGGGAAGTCGGTTCACCCCTCCACTTT. This sequence joins TRBV5-1 and TRBJ1-6, with D possibly being TRBD1 (5 bases). The length of the CDR3 is 16 residues. The V end was cut by 0 bases, the J end by 9 bases, with 16 bases between. Germline V lookup: CDR1 SGHRS, CDR2 YFSETQ.

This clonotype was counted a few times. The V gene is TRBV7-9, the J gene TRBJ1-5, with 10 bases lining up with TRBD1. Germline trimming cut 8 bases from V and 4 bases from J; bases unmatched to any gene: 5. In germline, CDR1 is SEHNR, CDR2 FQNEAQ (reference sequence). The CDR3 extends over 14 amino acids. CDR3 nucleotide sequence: TGTGCCAGCCAGACAGGGGGCGGGAATCAGCCCCAGCATTTT. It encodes CASQTGGGNQPQHF.

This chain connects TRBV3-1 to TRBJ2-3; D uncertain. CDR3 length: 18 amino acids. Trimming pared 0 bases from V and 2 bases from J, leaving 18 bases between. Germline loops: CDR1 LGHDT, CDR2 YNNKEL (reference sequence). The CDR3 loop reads CASSQDLELHDNTDTQYF. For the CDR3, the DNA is TGTGCCAGCAGCCAAGATCTGGAACTTCATGACAACACAGATACGCAGTATTTT.

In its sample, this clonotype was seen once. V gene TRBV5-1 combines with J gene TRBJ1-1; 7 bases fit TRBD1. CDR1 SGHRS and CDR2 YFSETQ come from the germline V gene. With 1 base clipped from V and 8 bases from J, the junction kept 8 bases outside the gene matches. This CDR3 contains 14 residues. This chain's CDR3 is CASSLRSGDREAFF. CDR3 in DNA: TGCGCCAGCAGCTTGAGATCCGGGGACAGAGAAGCTTTCTTT.

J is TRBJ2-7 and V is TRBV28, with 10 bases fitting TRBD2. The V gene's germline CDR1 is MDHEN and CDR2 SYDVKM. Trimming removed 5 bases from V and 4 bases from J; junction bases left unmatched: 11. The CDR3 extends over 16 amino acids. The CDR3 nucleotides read TGTGCCAGCAGTCTCCGGGCTAGCGGGAGCAAGTACGAGCAGTACTTC. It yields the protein CASSLRASGSKYEQYF. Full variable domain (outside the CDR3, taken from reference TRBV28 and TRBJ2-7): DVKVTQSSRYLVKRTGEKVFLECVQDMDHENMFWYRQDPGLGLRLIYFSYDVKMKEKGDIPEGYSVSREKKERFSLILESASTNQTSMYLCASSLRASGSKYEQYFGPGTRLTVT.

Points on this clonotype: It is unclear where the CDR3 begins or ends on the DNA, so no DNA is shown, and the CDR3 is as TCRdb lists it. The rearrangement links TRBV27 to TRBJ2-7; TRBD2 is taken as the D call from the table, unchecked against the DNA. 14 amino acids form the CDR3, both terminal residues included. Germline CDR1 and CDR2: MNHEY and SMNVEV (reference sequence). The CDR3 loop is CASSSSRRAGEQYF.

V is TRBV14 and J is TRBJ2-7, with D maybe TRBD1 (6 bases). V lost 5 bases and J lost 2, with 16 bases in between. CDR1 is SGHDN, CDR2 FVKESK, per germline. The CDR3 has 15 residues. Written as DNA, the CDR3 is TGTGCCAGCAGCGAAGCCACAGGGTTGCCCTACGAGCAGTACTTC. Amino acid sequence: CASSEATGLPYEQYF.

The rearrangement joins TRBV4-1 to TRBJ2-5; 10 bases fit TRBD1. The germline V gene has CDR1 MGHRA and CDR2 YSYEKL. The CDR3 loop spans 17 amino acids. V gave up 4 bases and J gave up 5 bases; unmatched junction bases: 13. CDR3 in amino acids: CASSPTGTGDPRETQYF. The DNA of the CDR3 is TGCGCCAGCAGCCCTACCGGGACAGGGGACCCCCGGGAGACCCAGTACTTC.

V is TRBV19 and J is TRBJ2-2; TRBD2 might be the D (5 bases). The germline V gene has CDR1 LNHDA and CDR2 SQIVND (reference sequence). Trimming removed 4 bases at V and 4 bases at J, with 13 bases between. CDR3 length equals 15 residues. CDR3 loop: CASSRVASFTGELFF. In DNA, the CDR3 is TGTGCCAGTAGTAGGGTAGCGAGCTTCACCGGGGAGCTGTTTTTT. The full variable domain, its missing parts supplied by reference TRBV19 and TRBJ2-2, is DGGITQSPKYLFRKEGQNVTLSCEQNLNHDAMYWYRQDPGQGLRLIYYSQIVNDFQKGDIAEGYSVSREKKESFPLTVTSAQKNPTAFYLCASSRVASFTGELFFGEGSRLTVL.

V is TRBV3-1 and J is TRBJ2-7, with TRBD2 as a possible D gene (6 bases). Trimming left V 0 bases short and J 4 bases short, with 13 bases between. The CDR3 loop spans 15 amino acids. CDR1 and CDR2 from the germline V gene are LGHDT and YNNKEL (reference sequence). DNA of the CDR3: TGTGCCAGCAGCCAAGATTGGCGGGGAATATACGAGCAGTACTTC. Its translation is CASSQDWRGIYEQYF.

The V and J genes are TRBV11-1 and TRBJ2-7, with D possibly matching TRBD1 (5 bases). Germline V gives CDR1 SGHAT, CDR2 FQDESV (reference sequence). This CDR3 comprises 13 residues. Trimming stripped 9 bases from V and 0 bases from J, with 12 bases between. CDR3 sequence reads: CASGAATSYEQYF. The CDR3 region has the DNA TGTGCCAGTGGGGCTGCAACCTCCTACGAGCAGTACTTC. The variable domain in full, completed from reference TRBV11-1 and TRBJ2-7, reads EAEVAQSPRYKITEKSQAVAFWCDPISGHATLYWYRQILGQGPELLVQFQDESVVDDSQLPKDRFSAERLKGVDSTLKIQPAELGDSAMYLCASGAATSYEQYFGPGTRLTVT.

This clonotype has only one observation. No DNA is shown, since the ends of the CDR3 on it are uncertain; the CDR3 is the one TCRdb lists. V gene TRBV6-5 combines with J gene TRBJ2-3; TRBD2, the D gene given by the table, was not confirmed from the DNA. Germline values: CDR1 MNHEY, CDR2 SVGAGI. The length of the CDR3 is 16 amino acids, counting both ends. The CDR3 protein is CASSSSTGGGADTQYF.

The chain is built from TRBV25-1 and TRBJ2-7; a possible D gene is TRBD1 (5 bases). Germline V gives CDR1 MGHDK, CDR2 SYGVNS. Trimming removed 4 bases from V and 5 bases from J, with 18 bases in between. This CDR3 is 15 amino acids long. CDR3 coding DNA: TGTGCCAGCAGTGCACCACAGGAAAAATACGACGAGCAGTACTTC. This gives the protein CASSAPQEKYDEQYF.

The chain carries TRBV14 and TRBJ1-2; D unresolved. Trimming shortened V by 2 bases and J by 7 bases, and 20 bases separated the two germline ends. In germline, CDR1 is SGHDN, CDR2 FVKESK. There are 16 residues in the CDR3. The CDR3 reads CASSQFKLSAGVGYTF. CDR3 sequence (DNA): TGTGCCAGCAGCCAATTCAAACTAAGTGCCGGGGTTGGCTACACCTTC.

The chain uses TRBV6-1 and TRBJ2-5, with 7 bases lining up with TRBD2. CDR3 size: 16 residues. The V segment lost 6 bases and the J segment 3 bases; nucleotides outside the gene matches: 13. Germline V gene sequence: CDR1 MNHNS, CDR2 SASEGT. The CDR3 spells CASSEKPGLAEETQYF. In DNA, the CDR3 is TGTGCCAGCAGCGAGAAGCCGGGGCTAGCGGAAGAGACCCAGTACTTC.

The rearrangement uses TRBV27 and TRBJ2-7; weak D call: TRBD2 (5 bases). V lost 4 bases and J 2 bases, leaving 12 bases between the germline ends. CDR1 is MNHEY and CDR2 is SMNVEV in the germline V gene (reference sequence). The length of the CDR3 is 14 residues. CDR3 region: CASSYGGSTYEQYF. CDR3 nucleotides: TGTGCCAGCAGTTACGGAGGTAGCACCTACGAGCAGTACTTC.

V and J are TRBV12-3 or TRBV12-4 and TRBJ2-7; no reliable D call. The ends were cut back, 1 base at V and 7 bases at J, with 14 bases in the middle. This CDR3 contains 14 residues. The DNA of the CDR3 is TGTGCCAGCAGTTTAGTTGGGTCAGGTCTTGAGCAGTACTTC. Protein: CASSLVGSGLEQYF.

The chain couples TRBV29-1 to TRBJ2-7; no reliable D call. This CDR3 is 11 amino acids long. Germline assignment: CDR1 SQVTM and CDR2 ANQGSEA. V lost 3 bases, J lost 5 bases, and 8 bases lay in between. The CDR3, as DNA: TGCAGCGTTGAGCTGGGCAACGAGCAGTACTTC. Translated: CSVELGNEQYF.

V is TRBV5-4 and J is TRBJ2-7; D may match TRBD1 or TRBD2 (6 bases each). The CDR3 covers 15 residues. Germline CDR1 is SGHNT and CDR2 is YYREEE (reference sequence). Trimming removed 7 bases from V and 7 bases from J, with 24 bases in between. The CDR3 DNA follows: TGTGCCAGCGGAGAAGGGGGACTCCGGTTTGGGGAGCAGTACTTC. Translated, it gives CASGEGGLRFGEQYF.

The CDR3 DNA reads as TGTGCCAGCAGGACACCGAATAATTCACCCCTCCACTTT. Amino acids: CASRTPNNSPLHF. The chain couples TRBV6-1 to TRBJ1-6; D not certain. Germline values: CDR1 MNHNS, CDR2 SASEGT. The CDR3 consists of 13 residues. Trimming removed 6 bases at V and 5 bases at J, with 8 bases between.

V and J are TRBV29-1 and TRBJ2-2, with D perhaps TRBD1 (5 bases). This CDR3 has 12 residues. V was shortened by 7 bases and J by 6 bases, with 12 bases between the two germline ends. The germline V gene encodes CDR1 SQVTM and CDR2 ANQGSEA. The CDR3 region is CSGLRGSGELFF. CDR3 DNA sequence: TGCAGCGGTCTTAGGGGTTCCGGGGAGCTGTTTTTT.

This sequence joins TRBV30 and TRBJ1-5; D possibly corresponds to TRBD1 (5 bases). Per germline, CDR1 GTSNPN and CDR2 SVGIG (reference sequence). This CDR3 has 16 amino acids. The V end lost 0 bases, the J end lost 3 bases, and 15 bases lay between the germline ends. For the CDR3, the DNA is TGTGCCTGGAGTGTACCGGTGGGGCTCAACAATCAGCCCCAGCATTTT. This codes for CAWSVPVGLNNQPQHF.

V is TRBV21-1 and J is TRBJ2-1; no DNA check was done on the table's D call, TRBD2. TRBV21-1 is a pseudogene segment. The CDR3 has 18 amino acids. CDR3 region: CASIFTHLLAGSYNEQFF. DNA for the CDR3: TGTGCCAGCATCTTTACCCACCTTTTAGCGGGCTCCTACAATGAGCAGTTCTTC.